This T cell receptor beta chain is drawn from a study of blood T cell repertoires in COVID-19. Study context: Nucleic acid was either cDNA or gDNA, and it came from T cells, B-cell-depleted T cells, or PBMCs.

Sequencing was performed with immunoSEQ multiplex PCR; in TCRdb, only in-frame clones are kept and a portion is missing. The sample consists of under 350,000 clones, approximately 90% of them appearing once. The germline CDR1 and CDR2 sequences are MDHEN and SYDVKM. V dropped 7 bases and J dropped 4 bases, with 11 bases sitting between them. CDR3 size: 13 residues. The receptor comes from a man aged 35 to 55 with acute or convalescent COVID-19. The specimen was peripheral blood. The chain carries TRBV28 and TRBJ1-5, with D possibly TRBD1 on 6 matching bases. This CDR3 is CASNRQANQPQHF. The CDR3 DNA follows: TGTGCCAGCAATAGACAGGCGAATCAGCCCCAGCATTTT.